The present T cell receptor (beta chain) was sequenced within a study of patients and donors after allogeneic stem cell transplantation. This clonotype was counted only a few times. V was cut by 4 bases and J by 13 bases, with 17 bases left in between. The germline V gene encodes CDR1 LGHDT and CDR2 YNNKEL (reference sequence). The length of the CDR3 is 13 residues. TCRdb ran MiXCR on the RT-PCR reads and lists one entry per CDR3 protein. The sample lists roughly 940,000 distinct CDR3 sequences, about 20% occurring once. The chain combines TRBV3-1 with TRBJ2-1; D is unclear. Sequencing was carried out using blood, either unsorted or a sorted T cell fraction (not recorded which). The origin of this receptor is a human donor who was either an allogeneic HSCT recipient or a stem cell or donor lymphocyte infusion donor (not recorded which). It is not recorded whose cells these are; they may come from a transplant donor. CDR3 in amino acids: CASSPPFGQEQFF. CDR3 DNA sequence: TGTGCCAGCAGCCCTCCGTTTGGGCAGGAACAGTTCTTC.